A selection of T cell receptor beta chains follows, all from one sample in a study of identical twins. TCRdb reanalysed the 5' RACE reads using MiXCR and keeps one entry per CDR3 protein. The sample holds over 550,000 distinct CDR3 sequences, roughly 7.1% seen once. Another study also made use of these data, one on yellow fever vaccine responses in identical twins.

The sample comprised PBMCs. Every receptor here comes from a woman under 30 in good health. The conserved cysteine and the conserved F or W are not part of the CDR3 here.

V gene	CDR3 protein
TRBV6-1	ASSLAGGWRNEQF
TRBV5-1	ASSLPASGNLYEQY
TRBV14	ASSQDNYGRDEQY
TRBV20-1	SARVLTHNEQF
TRBV7-9	ASSPTSLTTDTQY
TRBV12-3/TRBV12-4	ASSSRQLNEQF
TRBV10-1	ASSGRLNTEAF
TRBV5-5	ASSEWGGSETQY
TRBV28	ASQLRDTGELF
TRBV29-1	SVPSATGASSGANVLT
TRBV20-1	SATRQTTNEKLF
TRBV27	ASSLLATNGELF
TRBV20-1	SASQTSGGTGELF
TRBV5-6	ASSLGPSGPYEQY
TRBV7-2	ASSFRGRFNEQF
TRBV7-9	ASSTRDAHPSTDTQY
TRBV3-1	ASSRASGGANYNEQF
TRBV5-8	ASSPAWAAGELF
TRBV29-1	SVGARRENNEQF
TRBV29-1	SVGQAPTEAF
TRBV7-7	ASSIRQGGGEQF
TRBV5-1	ASSFGQGMDEQY
TRBV5-1	ASRPQGVYEQY
TRBV6-1	ASIGSVDTEAF
TRBV12-3/TRBV12-4	ASSLGRRVYGYT
TRBV2	ASSGAERTYEQY
TRBV3-1	ASSRTGTHEGNTEAF
TRBV5-1	ASSLIGRGDQY
TRBV2	ATTGDSNQPQH
TRBV5-5	ASRSDREAKNIQY
TRBV6-5	ASSYSGQGDQPQH
TRBV7-2	ASSLVGFTDTQY
TRBV12-3/TRBV12-4	TSSWGSGGYQRTDTQY
TRBV29-1	SVTDRPGELF
TRBV20-1	SAIGGQSMNTEAF
TRBV4-2	ASSPRTDNSPLH
TRBV29-1	SVRGGISYEQY
TRBV9	ASSGGDSNTQY
TRBV20-1	SATNTTSGRPSTYEQY
TRBV12-3/TRBV12-4	ASSSGLSGNTIY
TRBV6-6	ASSSQGSEQF
TRBV10-3	AISDHGGLNEQF
TRBV21-1	ASSKGVGQGPANEKLF
TRBV27	ASSIWGRVDNSPLH
TRBV9	ASSPPAATYNEQF
TRBV9	ASSPGGPLEGGELF
TRBV6-6	ASNGQGLEKLF
TRBV6-2/TRBV6-3	ASSHWGNEQF